A selection of T cell receptor beta chains follows, all from one sample in a study of beta chain features in type 1 diabetes. Measured with immunoSEQ multiplex PCR; TCRdb has only the in-frame clones, and not every one. The data show about 160,000 clones, just over 8% seen once. Sequencing was carried out using central memory CD4+ T cells from blood. Receptors were obtained from a woman aged 18-29 years with type 1 diabetes. CDR3s include the opening cysteine and the closing phenylalanine or tryptophan. A D gene is named only where the DNA matches it firmly. Clone size is not always given. Where it is, it says once, few, many or a class for expanded clones.

j_gene: TRBJ2-7; abundance: few; d_gene: TRBD1; v_gene: TRBV28; CDR3nt: TGTGCCAGCAGTCGCAGACTCGGGACAGGGGGCCACGAGCAGTACTTC; CDR3aa: CASSRRLGTGGHEQYF
j_gene: TRBJ2-3; abundance: few; d_gene: .; v_gene: TRBV7-2; CDR3nt: TGTGCCAGCGGTAGCGGACTATTCGCAGATACGCAGTATTTT; CDR3aa: CASGSGLFADTQYF
j_gene: TRBJ2-5; abundance: .; d_gene: .; v_gene: TRBV5-1; CDR3nt: TGCGCCAGCAGCTTCCGACAGGAAGAGACCCAGTACTTC; CDR3aa: CASSFRQEETQYF
j_gene: TRBJ2-5; abundance: .; d_gene: .; v_gene: TRBV7-8; CDR3nt: TGTGCCAGCAGCCCGAGGGTCGACGGGACCCAGTACTTC; CDR3aa: CASSPRVDGTQYF
j_gene: TRBJ1-2; abundance: .; d_gene: .; v_gene: TRBV19; CDR3nt: TGTGCCAGTAGGCCAACAGGGAAGGCCAATGGCTACACCTTC; CDR3aa: CASRPTGKANGYTF
j_gene: TRBJ1-4; abundance: few; d_gene: .; v_gene: TRBV14; CDR3nt: TGTGCCAGCAGCCCGGGCCGGGGGGCAACTAATGAAAAACTGTTTTTT; CDR3aa: CASSPGRGATNEKLFF
j_gene: TRBJ1-2; abundance: few; d_gene: .; v_gene: TRBV9; CDR3nt: TGTGCCAGCAGCGTAGCTCCCGTAGGACAGACTGGCTACACCTTC; CDR3aa: CASSVAPVGQTGYTF
j_gene: TRBJ1-4; abundance: few; d_gene: .; v_gene: TRBV18; CDR3nt: TGTGCCAGCTCATCGGGTCCCCCAGTGAATGAAAAACTGTTTTTT; CDR3aa: CASSSGPPVNEKLFF
j_gene: TRBJ2-7; abundance: few; d_gene: TRBD1; v_gene: TRBV18; CDR3nt: TGTGCCACTGGACCGGGACAGGGCCACGAGCAGTACTTC; CDR3aa: CATGPGQGHEQYF
j_gene: TRBJ1-5; abundance: few; d_gene: .; v_gene: TRBV19; CDR3nt: TGTGCCAGTAGTATAGATCGCAGCGAGAATCAGCCCCAGCATTTT; CDR3aa: CASSIDRSENQPQHF
j_gene: TRBJ1-5; abundance: .; d_gene: .; v_gene: TRBV4-1; CDR3nt: TGCGCCAGCAGCCAATGGAGGACGGAGCCCCAGCATTTT; CDR3aa: CASSQWRTEPQHF
j_gene: TRBJ2-7; abundance: .; d_gene: TRBD1; v_gene: TRBV11-2; CDR3nt: TGTGCCAGCAGCTTGGAGGGACAGGGTCCATCGAGCTCCTACGAGCAGTACTTC; CDR3aa: CASSLEGQGPSSSYEQYF
j_gene: TRBJ1-1; abundance: few; d_gene: TRBD1; v_gene: TRBV6-5; CDR3nt: TGTGCCAGCAGACTCGGACAGGGTGCGAACACTGAAGCTTTCTTT; CDR3aa: CASRLGQGANTEAFF
j_gene: TRBJ2-7; abundance: .; d_gene: .; v_gene: TRBV5-5; CDR3nt: TGTGCCAGCAGCTTCCAGCGGTCCTACGAGCAGTACTTC; CDR3aa: CASSFQRSYEQYF
j_gene: TRBJ1-1; abundance: .; d_gene: .; v_gene: TRBV2; CDR3nt: TGTGCCAGCAGTGAACAGGGACAGAACACTGAAGCTTTCTTT; CDR3aa: CASSEQGQNTEAFF
j_gene: TRBJ2-7; abundance: few; d_gene: .; v_gene: TRBV5-1; CDR3nt: TGCGCCAGCAGCTTCCAGAACTCCTACGAGCAGTACTTC; CDR3aa: CASSFQNSYEQYF
j_gene: TRBJ1-4; abundance: .; d_gene: TRBD1; v_gene: TRBV7-6; CDR3nt: TGTGCCAGCAGCCGACAGGGAACTAATGAAAAACTGTTTTTT; CDR3aa: CASSRQGTNEKLFF
j_gene: TRBJ2-3; abundance: .; d_gene: TRBD2; v_gene: TRBV29-1; CDR3nt: TGCAGCGGAGCGGGGGGGGGTACAGATACGCAGTATTTT; CDR3aa: CSGAGGGTDTQYF
j_gene: TRBJ2-2; abundance: .; d_gene: .; v_gene: TRBV11-3; CDR3nt: TGTGCCAGCAGCTTAAACTCAGGGTCGAACACCGGGGAGCTGTTTTTT; CDR3aa: CASSLNSGSNTGELFF
j_gene: TRBJ1-6; abundance: few; d_gene: .; v_gene: TRBV19; CDR3nt: TGTGCCAGTAAAGAGGAGGGACCAAGGAATTCACCCCTCCACTTT; CDR3aa: CASKEEGPRNSPLHF
j_gene: TRBJ2-1; abundance: few; d_gene: TRBD2; v_gene: TRBV7-8; CDR3nt: TGTGCCAGCAGCTTAGCGGGACTAGCGGTTAGCTCCTACAATGAGCAGTTCTTC; CDR3aa: CASSLAGLAVSSYNEQFF
j_gene: TRBJ2-5; abundance: few; d_gene: TRBD2; v_gene: TRBV5-6; CDR3nt: TGTGCCAGCAGCTACTCTTCCCCGCAAGCGGGGCCGTACTTC; CDR3aa: CASSYSSPQAGPYF
j_gene: TRBJ2-7; abundance: few; d_gene: .; v_gene: TRBV19; CDR3nt: TGTGCCAGTAGTACCCCCCCCAGGGACGAGCAGTACTTC; CDR3aa: CASSTPPRDEQYF
j_gene: TRBJ1-2; abundance: few; d_gene: .; v_gene: TRBV10-3; CDR3nt: TGTGCCATCAGGGAACGACGGGATAACGATGGCTACACCTTC; CDR3aa: CAIRERRDNDGYTF
j_gene: TRBJ2-2; abundance: .; d_gene: TRBD2; v_gene: TRBV5-6; CDR3nt: TGTGCCAGCAGCCCGGGACTAACAGTTTCCACCGGGGAGCTGTTTTTT; CDR3aa: CASSPGLTVSTGELFF
j_gene: TRBJ2-6; abundance: few; d_gene: .; v_gene: TRBV15; CDR3nt: TGTGCCACCAGCAACAGGGTCTCTGGGGCCAACGTCCTGACTTTC; CDR3aa: CATSNRVSGANVLTF
j_gene: TRBJ2-1; abundance: .; d_gene: TRBD1; v_gene: TRBV7-9; CDR3nt: TGTGCCAGCAGCTTAGGACAGGGACGGGTCTTC; CDR3aa: CASSLGQGRVF
j_gene: TRBJ2-7; abundance: .; d_gene: .; v_gene: TRBV12-5; CDR3nt: TGTGCTAGTGGTTTGGACGGGACCTACGAGCAGTACTTC; CDR3aa: CASGLDGTYEQYF
j_gene: TRBJ2-7; abundance: many; d_gene: .; v_gene: TRBV30; CDR3nt: TGTGCCTGGGACCCCCAGAGAGCCGCCGGAGATCAGTACTTC; CDR3aa: CAWDPQRAAGDQYF
j_gene: TRBJ1-1; abundance: few; d_gene: .; v_gene: TRBV2; CDR3nt: TGTGCCAGCAGTGACCAGGGGAGGGCGAACACTGAAGCTTTCTTT; CDR3aa: CASSDQGRANTEAFF